Below are 5 T cell receptor beta chains sequenced from a single sample in a study of blood T cell repertoires in COVID-19. Method: immunoSEQ multiplex PCR; TCRdb's copy keeps in-frame clones and lacks some. The sample shows some 190,000 clones, 80% of them seen only once. Input material: peripheral blood. The receptors derive from a man aged 55 to 70 with acute or convalescent COVID-19.

V gene TRBV7-2 combines with J gene TRBJ2-1; the match to TRBD2 covers 9 bases. The ends lost 0 bases at V and 6 bases at J; junction bases unmatched: 6. The germline CDR1 and CDR2 sequences are SGHTA and FQGNSA. The CDR3 extends over 16 amino acids. CDR3 sequence: CASSLAGAGGPNEQFF. The CDR3 DNA reads TGTGCCAGCAGCTTAGCGGGGGCGGGGGGGCCCAATGAGCAGTTCTTC.

The chain is built from TRBV5-4 and TRBJ1-1; D remains ambiguous. V was pared by 3 bases and J by 3 bases, with 3 bases between. The CDR3 is 11 amino acids. The V gene's germline CDR1 is SGHNT and CDR2 YYREEE (reference sequence). CDR3 sequence: CASSSDTEAFF. The DNA of the CDR3 is TGTGCCAGCAGCTCCGACACTGAAGCTTTCTTT.

The chain carries TRBV7-9 and TRBJ1-5; a weak D match, TRBD1 (6 bases). Germline assignment: CDR1 SEHNR and CDR2 FQNEAQ (reference sequence). This CDR3 comprises 15 residues. V lost 7 bases and J 2 bases, leaving 15 bases between the germline ends. CDR3 sequence reads: CASTSGAQGNQPQHF. Written as DNA, the CDR3 is TGTGCCAGCACCTCAGGGGCACAGGGCAATCAGCCCCAGCATTTT.

The rearrangement joins TRBV7-9 to TRBJ2-7, with no clear D. Looked up from germline, CDR1 is SEHNR and CDR2 is FQNEAQ (reference sequence). The CDR3 has 12 amino acids. The germline V and J ends were trimmed by 0 bases and 5 bases, with 5 bases remaining between them. DNA for the CDR3: TGTGCCAGCAGCTTAGCTTTAAACGAGCAGTACTTC. It yields the protein CASSLALNEQYF.

About this clone itself: Germline is not matched at one junction end, which may reflect a read error. The rearrangement links TRBV5-4 to TRBJ1-6; 9 nucleotides agree with TRBD1. Germline values: CDR1 SGHNT, CDR2 YYREEE (reference sequence). This CDR3 spans 15 amino acids. The CDR3 here is CASRLAGTGNSPLHF. The CDR3 nucleotides are TGTGCCAGCAGGTTGGCGGGGACAGGGAATTCACCCCTCCACTTT.